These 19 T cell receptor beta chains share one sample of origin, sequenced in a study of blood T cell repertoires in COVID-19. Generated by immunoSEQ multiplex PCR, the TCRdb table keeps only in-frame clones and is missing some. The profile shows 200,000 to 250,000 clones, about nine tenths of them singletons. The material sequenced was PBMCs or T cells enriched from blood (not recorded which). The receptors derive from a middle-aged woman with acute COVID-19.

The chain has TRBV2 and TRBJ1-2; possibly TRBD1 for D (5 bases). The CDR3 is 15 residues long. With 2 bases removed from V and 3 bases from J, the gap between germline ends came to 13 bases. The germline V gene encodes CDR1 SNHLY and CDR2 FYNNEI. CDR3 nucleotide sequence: TGTGCCAGCAGTGAACAGGGAAGTTGGGACTATGGCTACACCTTC. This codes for CASSEQGSWDYGYTF.

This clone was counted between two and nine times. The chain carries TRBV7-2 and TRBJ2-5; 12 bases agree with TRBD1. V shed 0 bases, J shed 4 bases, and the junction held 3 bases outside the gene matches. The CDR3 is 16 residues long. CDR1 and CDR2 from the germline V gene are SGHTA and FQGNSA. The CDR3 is CASSLAGTGGGETQYF. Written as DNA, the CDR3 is TGTGCCAGCAGCTTAGCGGGGACAGGGGGCGGAGAGACCCAGTACTTC.

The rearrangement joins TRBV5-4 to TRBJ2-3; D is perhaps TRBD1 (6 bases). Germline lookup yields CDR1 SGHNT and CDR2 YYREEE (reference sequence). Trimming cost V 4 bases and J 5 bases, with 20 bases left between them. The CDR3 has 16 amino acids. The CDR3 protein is CASSKKRTGDKDTQYF. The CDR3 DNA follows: TGTGCCAGCAGCAAAAAAAGGACCGGGGACAAAGATACGCAGTATTTT.

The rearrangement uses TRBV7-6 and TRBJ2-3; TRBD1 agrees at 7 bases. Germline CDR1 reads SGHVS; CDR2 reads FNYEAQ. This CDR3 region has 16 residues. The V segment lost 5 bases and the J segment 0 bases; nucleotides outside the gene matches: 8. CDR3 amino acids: CASSLARGTSTDTQYF. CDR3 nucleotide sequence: TGTGCCAGCAGCCTCGCCAGGGGGACCAGCACAGATACGCAGTATTTT.

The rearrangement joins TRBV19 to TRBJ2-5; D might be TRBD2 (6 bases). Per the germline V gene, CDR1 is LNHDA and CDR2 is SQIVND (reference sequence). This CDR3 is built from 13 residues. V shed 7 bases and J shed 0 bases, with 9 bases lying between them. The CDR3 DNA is TGTGCCAGTAAGAGGAGGGACCAAGAGACCCAGTACTTC. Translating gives CASKRRDQETQYF.

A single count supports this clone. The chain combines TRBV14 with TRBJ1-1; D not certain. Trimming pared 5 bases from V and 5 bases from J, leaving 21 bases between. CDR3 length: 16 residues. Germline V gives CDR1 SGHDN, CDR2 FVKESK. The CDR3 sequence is CASSTTTTIPRTEAFF. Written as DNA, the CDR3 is TGTGCCAGCAGCACGACAACGACGATCCCAAGGACTGAAGCTTTCTTT.

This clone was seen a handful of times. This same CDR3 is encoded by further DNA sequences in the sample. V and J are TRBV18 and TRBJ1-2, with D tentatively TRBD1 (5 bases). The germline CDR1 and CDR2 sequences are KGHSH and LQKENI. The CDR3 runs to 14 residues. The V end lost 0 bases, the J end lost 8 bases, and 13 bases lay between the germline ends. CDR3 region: CASSPPRGRGGYTF. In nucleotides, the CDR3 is TGTGCCAGCTCACCACCAAGAGGAAGGGGCGGCTACACCTTC.

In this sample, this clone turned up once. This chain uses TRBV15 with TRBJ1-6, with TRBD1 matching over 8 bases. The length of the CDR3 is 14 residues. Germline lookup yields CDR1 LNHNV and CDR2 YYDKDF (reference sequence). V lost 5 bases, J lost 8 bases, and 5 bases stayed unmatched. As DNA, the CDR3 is TGTGCCACCAGCTCAGACAGGGGATATTCACCCCTCCACTTT. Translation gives CATSSDRGYSPLHF.

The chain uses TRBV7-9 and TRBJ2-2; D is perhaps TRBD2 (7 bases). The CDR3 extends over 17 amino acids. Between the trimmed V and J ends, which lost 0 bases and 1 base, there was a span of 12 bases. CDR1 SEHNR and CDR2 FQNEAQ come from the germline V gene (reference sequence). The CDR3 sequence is CASSLASGGRNTGELFF. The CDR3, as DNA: TGTGCCAGCAGCTTAGCCTCGGGGGGCCGGAACACCGGGGAGCTGTTTTTT.

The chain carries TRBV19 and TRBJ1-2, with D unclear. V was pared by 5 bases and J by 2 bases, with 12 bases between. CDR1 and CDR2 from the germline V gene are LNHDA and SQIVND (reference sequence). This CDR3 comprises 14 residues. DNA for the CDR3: TGTGCCAGTAGTCCAAGAGCCCGAAACTATGGCTACACCTTC. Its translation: CASSPRARNYGYTF.

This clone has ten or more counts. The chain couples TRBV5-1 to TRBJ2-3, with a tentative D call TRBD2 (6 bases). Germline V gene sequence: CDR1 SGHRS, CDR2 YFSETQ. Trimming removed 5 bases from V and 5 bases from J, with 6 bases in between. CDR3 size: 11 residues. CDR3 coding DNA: TGCGCCAGCAGGGGGGGAGATACGCAGTATTTT. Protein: CASRGGDTQYF.

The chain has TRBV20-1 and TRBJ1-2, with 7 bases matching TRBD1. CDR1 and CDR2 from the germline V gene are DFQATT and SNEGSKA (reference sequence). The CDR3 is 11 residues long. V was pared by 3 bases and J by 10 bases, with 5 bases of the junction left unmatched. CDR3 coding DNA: TGCAGTGCTAGGTCAGGGGGGTCCTACACCTTC. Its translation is CSARSGGSYTF.

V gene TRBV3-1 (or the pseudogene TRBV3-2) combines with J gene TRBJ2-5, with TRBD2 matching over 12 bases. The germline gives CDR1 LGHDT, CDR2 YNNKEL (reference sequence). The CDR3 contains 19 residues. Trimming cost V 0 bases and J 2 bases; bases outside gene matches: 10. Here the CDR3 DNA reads TGTGCCAGCAGCCAAGATATGCGCCTAGCGGGGGGGTTTCAAGAGACCCAGTACTTC. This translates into CASSQDMRLAGGFQETQYF.

CDR3 region: CASSQDKGQGNTEAFF. CDR3 DNA: TGTGCCAGCAGCCAAGATAAGGGACAGGGAAACACTGAAGCTTTCTTT. The gene calls are TRBV3-1 (or the pseudogene TRBV3-2) and TRBJ1-1; 9 bases align to TRBD1. The CDR3 runs 16 residues. Trimming cost V 0 bases and J 2 bases; bases outside gene matches: 4. CDR1 and CDR2 from the germline V gene are LGHDT and YNNKEL (reference sequence).

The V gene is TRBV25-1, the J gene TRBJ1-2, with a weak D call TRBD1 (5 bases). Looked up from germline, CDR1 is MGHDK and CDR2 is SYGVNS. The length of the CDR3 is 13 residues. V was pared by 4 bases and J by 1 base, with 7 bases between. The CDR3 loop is CASSVQGNYGYTF. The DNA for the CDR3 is TGTGCCAGCAGTGTTCAGGGTAACTATGGCTACACCTTC.

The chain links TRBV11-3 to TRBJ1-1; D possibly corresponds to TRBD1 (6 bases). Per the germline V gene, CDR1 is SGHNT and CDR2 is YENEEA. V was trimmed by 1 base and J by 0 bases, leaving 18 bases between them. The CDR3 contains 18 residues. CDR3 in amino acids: CASSLVYGVDSLNTEAFF. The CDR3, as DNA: TGTGCCAGCAGCTTAGTATACGGAGTGGACAGCTTGAACACTGAAGCTTTCTTT.

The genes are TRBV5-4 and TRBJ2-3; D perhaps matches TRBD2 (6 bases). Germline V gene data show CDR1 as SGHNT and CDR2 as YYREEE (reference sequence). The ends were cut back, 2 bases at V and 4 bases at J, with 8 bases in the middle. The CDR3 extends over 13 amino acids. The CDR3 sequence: CASSLWDSDTQYF. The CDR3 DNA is TGTGCCAGCAGCTTATGGGACTCAGATACGCAGTATTTT.

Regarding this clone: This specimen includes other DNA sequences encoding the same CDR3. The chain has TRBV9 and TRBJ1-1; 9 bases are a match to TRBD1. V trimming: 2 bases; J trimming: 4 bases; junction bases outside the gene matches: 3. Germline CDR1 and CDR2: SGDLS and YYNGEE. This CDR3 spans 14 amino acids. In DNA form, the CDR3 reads TGTGCCAGCAGCGTGGGACAGGGAGGCACTGAAGCTTTCTTT. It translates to CASSVGQGGTEAFF. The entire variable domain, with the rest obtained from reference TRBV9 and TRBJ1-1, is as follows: DSGVTQTPKHLITATGQRVTLRCSPRSGDLSVYWYQQSLDQGLQFLIQYYNGEERAKGNILERFSAQQFPDLHSELNLSSLELGDSALYFCASSVGQGGTEAFFGQGTRLTVV.

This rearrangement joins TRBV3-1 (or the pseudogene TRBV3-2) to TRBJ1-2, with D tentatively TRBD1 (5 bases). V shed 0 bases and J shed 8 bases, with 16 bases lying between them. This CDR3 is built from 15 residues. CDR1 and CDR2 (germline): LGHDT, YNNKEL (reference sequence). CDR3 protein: CASSQEGRQGGGYTF. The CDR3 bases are TGTGCCAGCAGCCAAGAAGGCCGGCAGGGAGGCGGCTACACCTTC.